This T cell receptor (beta chain) came from a study of PD-1 blockade in classical Hodgkin lymphoma. Study results and caveats: There remain no defined causes for the repertoire differences, which possibly reflect disease activity or prior therapy. Lower baseline TCR diversity was reported for newly diagnosed patients than for healthy donors.

Sequenced by immunoSEQ multiplex PCR; TCRdb stores in-frame clones only, minus some. The sample lists approximately 23,000 clones, approximately 91% occurring once. Sample time point: newly diagnosed, previously untreated cHL patient sample. Magnetic negative selection purified CD4+ T cells from thawed PBMCs. The comparison group had newly diagnosed, previously untreated classical Hodgkin lymphoma. This CDR3 is built from 16 residues. V shed 1 base and J 4 bases; nucleotides not matched to a gene: 7. Germline CDR1 MNHNS, CDR2 SASEGT. On this clone: What it binds is not known.

This sequence originates from a human donor with classical Hodgkin lymphoma. J is TRBJ2-7 and V is TRBV6-1, with TRBD2 identical over 10 bases. Sequencing was carried out using CD4+ T cells from blood. This CDR3 reads CASSEVGLADPYEQYF. The DNA for the CDR3 is TGTGCCAGCAGTGAAGTCGGACTAGCGGATCCTTACGAGCAGTACTTC.